What follows are 17 T cell receptor beta chains derived from one specimen sequenced in a study of identical twins. TCRdb re-called the 5' RACE reads with MiXCR, one entry per CDR3 protein. The top ten clones hold roughly 0.42% of a sample with around 530,000 distinct CDR3 sequences, roughly 15% of them seen once. The data were also submitted as part of a second study, on yellow fever vaccine responses in identical twins.

The sequenced sample consisted of CD4+ T cells sorted from blood. These receptors were obtained from a young woman in good health.

The chain links TRBV11-3 to TRBJ2-5, with D possibly being TRBD1 or TRBD2 (6 bases each). Trimming removed 3 bases from V and 3 bases from J, with 14 bases in between. The CDR3 is made up of 15 amino acids. Germline V gene sequence: CDR1 SGHNT, CDR2 YENEEA. The CDR3 sequence is CASSFLGGSEETQYF. CDR3 DNA sequence: TGTGCCAGCAGCTTTTTAGGGGGGAGTGAAGAGACCCAGTACTTC.

This clonotype was counted a few times. The genes are TRBV20-1 and TRBJ2-3; TRBD2 agrees at 12 bases. V trimming: 6 bases; J trimming: 2 bases; junction bases outside the gene matches: 3. CDR1 is DFQATT, CDR2 SNEGSKA, per germline (reference sequence). The CDR3 runs 14 residues. CDR3 sequence: CSARTSGATDTQYF. In DNA, the CDR3 is TGCAGTGCAAGGACTAGCGGGGCCACAGATACGCAGTATTTT.

This rearrangement joins TRBV20-1 to TRBJ2-2; TRBD2 matches 13 bases. Germline assignment: CDR1 DFQATT and CDR2 SNEGSKA (reference sequence). The CDR3 runs to 18 residues. V lost 7 bases to trimming and J lost 0 bases; unmatched junction nucleotides: 11. In DNA, the CDR3 is TGCAGTGGAAGGCCCATGACTAGCGGGGGGTCGAACACCGGGGAGCTGTTTTTT. Translated, it gives CSGRPMTSGGSNTGELFF.

This clonotype showed up just a few times. The genes are TRBV14 and TRBJ2-7, with TRBD2 matching 9 bases. The CDR3 runs 17 residues. Trimming took 4 bases from V and 4 from J; bases not matched to a gene: 14. Germline-derived CDR1 and CDR2 are SGHDN and FVKESK. Here the CDR3 reads CASSLPGLAGVGYEQYV. As DNA, the CDR3 is TGTGCCAGCAGCCTACCTGGTTTAGCGGGGGTTGGTTACGAGCAGTACGTC.

The sample holds many counts of this clonotype. The chain has TRBV5-1 and TRBJ2-7; TRBD1 might be the D (6 bases). Germline CDR1 SGHRS, CDR2 YFSETQ. The CDR3 extends over 15 amino acids. V was clipped by 2 bases and J by 0 bases, with 12 bases between them. The CDR3 nucleotides are TGCGCCAGCAGCTTAGGGGACACCATCTCCTACGAGCAGTACTTC. Translated: CASSLGDTISYEQYF.

This clonotype was seen a few times. V is TRBV19 and J is TRBJ2-1; the match to TRBD1 covers 9 bases. Losses at the gene ends were 0 bases for V and 7 bases for J; bases not matched to a gene: 13. Per germline, CDR1 LNHDA and CDR2 SQIVND (reference sequence). The CDR3 has 18 amino acids. CDR3 amino acids: CASSIEGRDRVLRNEQFF. CDR3 bases: TGTGCCAGTAGTATAGAGGGAAGGGACAGGGTGCTGAGGAATGAGCAGTTCTTC.

This chain uses TRBV29-1 with TRBJ2-5, with D unresolved. CDR1 is SQVTM, CDR2 ANQGSEA, per germline. V was clipped by 8 bases and J by 0 bases, with 13 bases between them. CDR3 length: 13 amino acids. This CDR3 is CSSEASYQETQYF. The CDR3 region has the DNA TGCAGCTCCGAAGCCTCGTACCAAGAGACCCAGTACTTC. The variable domain in full, completed from reference TRBV29-1 and TRBJ2-5, reads SAVISQKPSRDICQRGTSLTIQCQVDSQVTMMFWYRQQPGQSLTLIATANQGSEATYESGFVIDKFPISRPNLTFSTLTVSNMSPEDSSIYLCSSEASYQETQYFGPGTRLLVL.

The CDR3 is CASSLAGKQGSEAFF. CDR3 bases: TGTGCCAGCAGCTTAGCCGGAAAACAAGGTTCTGAAGCTTTCTTT. The V call is TRBV7-9, the J call TRBJ1-1; D uncertain. Germline CDR1 SEHNR, CDR2 FQNEAQ (reference sequence). Trimming pared 0 bases from V and 6 bases from J, leaving 14 bases between. The CDR3 is 15 amino acids.

Notes on this clonotype: The junction does not match germline at one end; this may be a read error. The genes are TRBV12-3 or TRBV12-4 and TRBJ2-5; TRBD2 aligns across 9 bases. This CDR3 has 15 amino acids. The CDR3 region has the DNA TGTGCCAGCAGTTTCGGGACTAGCAGACAAGAGACCCAGGACTTC. Protein product: CASSFGTSRQETQDF.

In this sample, this clonotype turned up a few times. This chain uses TRBV3-1 with TRBJ2-1, with 11 bases fitting TRBD2. Germline lookup yields CDR1 LGHDT and CDR2 YNNKEL (reference sequence). J lost 0 bases, V lost 5 bases, and 3 bases had no gene match. The CDR3 consists of 16 residues. The CDR3 region has the DNA TGTGCCAGCAGCAAGGGACTAGCGGTCTCCTACAATGAGCAGTTCTTC. It translates to CASSKGLAVSYNEQFF.

This clonotype was recorded at least ten times. V is TRBV2 and J is TRBJ2-1; 10 bases are shared with TRBD1. CDR3 length: 15 amino acids. Germline CDR1 reads SNHLY; CDR2 reads FYNNEI. Unmatched junction bases numbered 12, after V lost 6 bases and J lost 10 bases. CDR3 in DNA: TGTGCCAGCAGGACCGACAGGGGGCCCTCTAACGAGCAGTTCTTC. Encoded protein: CASRTDRGPSNEQFF.

This chain joins TRBV11-2 and TRBJ2-1; TRBD2 is a possible D gene (6 bases). The V and J ends lost 4 bases and 6 bases respectively, with 19 bases between them. In germline, CDR1 is SGHAT, CDR2 FQNNGV. The CDR3 covers 16 residues. The chain's CDR3 is CASSSKVRDFFNEQFF. The CDR3 nucleotides are TGTGCCAGCAGCTCAAAAGTCCGGGACTTCTTCAATGAGCAGTTCTTC.

This clonotype appeared many times. The J gene is TRBJ2-4, the V gene TRBV12-3 or TRBV12-4, with 11 bases matching TRBD2. CDR3 length equals 14 residues. The J segment lost 7 bases and the V segment lost 5 bases, leaving 4 bases of the junction unmatched. The CDR3 protein is CASSTSGSGNIQYF. The CDR3 nucleotides read TGTGCCAGCAGTACTAGCGGGAGCGGGAACATTCAGTACTTC.

The J gene is TRBJ2-2, the V gene TRBV6-5, with TRBD1 as a possible D gene (6 bases). The ends were cut back, 2 bases at V and 1 base at J, with 17 bases in the middle. CDR1 and CDR2 (germline): MNHEY, SVGAGI. The CDR3 is 18 residues long. CDR3 nucleotides: TGTGCCAGCAGTTACGGTGCCTACCTAGGGGGGAACACCGGGGAGCTGTTTTTT. Encoded protein: CASSYGAYLGGNTGELFF.

This clonotype was seen a few times. The rearrangement joins TRBV3-1 to TRBJ1-1, with D uncertain. Trimming stripped 4 bases from V and 6 bases from J, with 27 bases between. The CDR3 totals 18 residues. Germline lookup yields CDR1 LGHDT and CDR2 YNNKEL (reference sequence). The CDR3 DNA reads as TGTGCCAGCAGCCCCGAGGAGGGAACGCTCTTAAGATTACCTGAAGCTTTCTTT. This translates into CASSPEEGTLLRLPEAFF.

A remark on this clonotype: A read error may account for a junction end that differs from germline. The genes are TRBV20-1 and TRBJ2-3, with TRBD2 matching 15 bases. The germline CDR1 and CDR2 sequences are DFQATT and SNEGSKA (reference sequence). The CDR3 contains 17 residues. The CDR3 loop reads CCAKGLAGGGGTDTQYF. The CDR3 DNA reads TGCTGTGCAAAGGGACTAGCGGGAGGTGGCGGCACAGATACGCAGTATTTT.

This chain uses TRBV12-3 or TRBV12-4 with TRBJ2-5, with 9 nucleotides matching TRBD2. The CDR3 contains 14 residues. After removal of 2 bases from V and 4 bases from J, the junction contained 2 bases not matched to a gene. CDR3 DNA: TGTGCCAGCAGTTTAATTAGCGGGAGAGAGACCCAGTACTTC. This encodes CASSLISGRETQYF.